The sequence of this TCR beta chain was determined in a study of blood T cell repertoires in COVID-19. Study in general: Sites across the United States, Italy and Spain contributed samples from acute and convalescent COVID-19.

V was clipped by 8 bases and J by 0 bases, with 16 bases between them. Germline assignment: CDR1 PRHDT and CDR2 FYEKMQ (reference sequence). This CDR3 contains 15 residues. In the original analysis: Reference gene primer amplification gave nucleated cell count estimates. Assay used: immunoSEQ multiplex PCR; TCRdb lists only in-frame clones, some missing. The V and J calls and clone size were taken over from that table, and D and trimming were inferred from the DNA. The data hold approximately 270,000 clones, with roughly four fifths observed a single time. The gene calls are TRBV13 and TRBJ1-1; D ambiguous. The TCR was taken from an older man with acute or convalescent COVID-19. Material for sequencing was peripheral blood. The CDR3 loop reads CASGRAALLNTEAFF. As DNA, the CDR3 is TGTGCCAGCGGTCGTGCGGCCTTACTGAACACTGAAGCTTTCTTT. Full variable domain (rest looked up from reference TRBV13 and TRBJ1-1): AAGVIQSPRHLIKEKRETATLKCYPIPRHDTVYWYQQGPGQDPQFLISFYEKMQSDKGSIPDRFSAQQFSDYHSELNMSSLELGDSALYFCASGRAALLNTEAFFGQGTRLTVV.